These T cell receptor beta chains were read from a single sample in a study of blood T cell repertoires in COVID-19. This table comes from immunoSEQ multiplex PCR, and its TCRdb copy is limited to in-frame clones, with some not included. Of 150,000 to 200,000 clones listed, nearly 80% were seen once; the top ten hold roughly 28%. The sequencing input was peripheral blood. These receptors came from a woman in her sixties or seventies with acute or convalescent COVID-19. The CDR3 runs from the conserved cysteine through the conserved F or W. The D gene is left open where the match is weak. The size entry is marked missing in some rows and otherwise reads once, few, many or a size class.

clone size: -; D gene: -; V gene: TRBV2; J gene: TRBJ1-4; CDR3 DNA: TGTACCAGCAGTGGGCAGACAGGATTTAATGAAAAACTGTTTTTT; CDR3 protein: CTSSGQTGFNEKLFF
clone size: -; D gene: TRBD1; V gene: TRBV5-1; J gene: TRBJ1-1; CDR3 DNA: TGCGCCAGCAGCCCGGGACAGGGATCATCAAGCACTGAAGCTTTCTTT; CDR3 protein: CASSPGQGSSSTEAFF
clone size: -; D gene: TRBD1; V gene: TRBV3-1/TRBV3-2; J gene: TRBJ2-7; CDR3 DNA: TGTGCCAGCAGCCGGTCCGGGACAGGGTTTCTCGAGCAGTACTTC; CDR3 protein: CASSRSGTGFLEQYF
clone size: -; D gene: -; V gene: TRBV10-3; J gene: TRBJ1-5; CDR3 DNA: TGTGCCATCAGTGAGTGGGGACTTAGCAATCAGCCCCAGCATTTT; CDR3 protein: CAISEWGLSNQPQHF
clone size: -; D gene: -; V gene: TRBV11-1; J gene: TRBJ2-1; CDR3 DNA: TGTGCCAGCAGCTTAGCCCCCCTAGCGACGAGCAATGAGCAGTTCTTC; CDR3 protein: CASSLAPLATSNEQFF
clone size: -; D gene: -; V gene: TRBV7-9; J gene: TRBJ2-3; CDR3 DNA: TGTGCCAGCAGCTTAGAACCTCGCAGGGCGACAGATACGCAGTATTTT; CDR3 protein: CASSLEPRRATDTQYF
clone size: -; D gene: -; V gene: TRBV4-1; J gene: TRBJ2-6; CDR3 DNA: TGCGCCAGCAGCCAAGAGGGGCTGGTCTCTGGGGCCAACGTCCTGACTTTC; CDR3 protein: CASSQEGLVSGANVLTF
clone size: -; D gene: -; V gene: TRBV6-5; J gene: TRBJ1-1; CDR3 DNA: TGTGCCACCACCCAGCACCGGGAGTTGTTAGCTTTCTTT; CDR3 protein: CATTQHRELLAFF
clone size: -; D gene: TRBD2; V gene: TRBV6-6; J gene: TRBJ2-1; CDR3 DNA: TGTGCCAGCAGTTACCTAGCGGGAGACTCCTACAATGAGCAGTTCTTC; CDR3 protein: CASSYLAGDSYNEQFF
clone size: few; D gene: -; V gene: TRBV10-1; J gene: TRBJ1-1; CDR3 DNA: TGCGCCAGCAGTGAGCGGGCAGGGGACACTGAAGCTTTCTTT; CDR3 protein: CASSERAGDTEAFF
clone size: -; D gene: -; V gene: TRBV7-9; J gene: TRBJ2-1; CDR3 DNA: TGTGCCAGCAGCTCTCCCCAGAATGAGCAGTTCTTC; CDR3 protein: CASSSPQNEQFF
clone size: -; D gene: -; V gene: TRBV11-2; J gene: TRBJ1-3; CDR3 DNA: TGTGCCAGCAGCTTAGATCCCGGTGGTTTAAGAAACACCATATATTTT; CDR3 protein: CASSLDPGGLRNTIYF
clone size: -; D gene: -; V gene: TRBV19; J gene: TRBJ1-1; CDR3 DNA: TGTGCCAGTAAAACCACCACGAGGGAAGGGACTGAAGCTTTCTTT; CDR3 protein: CASKTTTREGTEAFF
clone size: -; D gene: TRBD1; V gene: TRBV19; J gene: TRBJ1-4; CDR3 DNA: TGTGCCAGTAGTAAACAGGGGAGAGCTGAAAAACTGTTTTTT; CDR3 protein: CASSKQGRAEKLFF
clone size: -; D gene: TRBD2; V gene: TRBV5-1; J gene: TRBJ2-3; CDR3 DNA: TGCGCCAGCAGCTTGGGGGCGGGAGGAAGCACAGATACGCAGTATTTT; CDR3 protein: CASSLGAGGSTDTQYF
clone size: -; D gene: -; V gene: TRBV11-2; J gene: TRBJ1-1; CDR3 DNA: TGTGCCAGCAGCCCTAGGACAGCGGCGAACACTGAAGCTTTCTTT; CDR3 protein: CASSPRTAANTEAFF
clone size: -; D gene: -; V gene: TRBV6-1; J gene: TRBJ1-2; CDR3 DNA: TGTGCCAGCAGTGAAAAGACGGGGGGCGGCTATGGCTACACCTTC; CDR3 protein: CASSEKTGGGYGYTF
clone size: -; D gene: -; V gene: TRBV7-8; J gene: TRBJ2-3; CDR3 DNA: TGTGCCAGCAGCCCCCGGGACTTCCTCACAGATACGCAGTATTTT; CDR3 protein: CASSPRDFLTDTQYF
clone size: once; D gene: TRBD2; V gene: TRBV5-1; J gene: TRBJ2-2; CDR3 DNA: TGCGCCAGCAGGCTAGCGGGGGACACCGGGGAGCTGTTTTTT; CDR3 protein: CASRLAGDTGELFF
clone size: -; D gene: -; V gene: TRBV6-6; J gene: TRBJ2-7; CDR3 DNA: TGTGCCAGCGCTATGCAGGTAGTCTCCTACGAGCAGTACTTC; CDR3 protein: CASAMQVVSYEQYF
clone size: -; D gene: TRBD1; V gene: TRBV6-6; J gene: TRBJ1-6; CDR3 DNA: TGTGCCAGCGCGGGACAGGGGAACTCACCCCTCCACTTT; CDR3 protein: CASAGQGNSPLHF
clone size: many; D gene: -; V gene: TRBV6-1; J gene: TRBJ1-6; CDR3 DNA: TGTGCCAGCAGTGAAGCAAGGAGAAACTCCTATAATTCACCCCTCCACTTT; CDR3 protein: CASSEARRNSYNSPLHF
clone size: once; D gene: -; V gene: TRBV15; J gene: TRBJ2-5; CDR3 DNA: TGTGCCACCAGCAGAGTCAGACAAGAGACCCAGTACTTC; CDR3 protein: CATSRVRQETQYF
clone size: -; D gene: -; V gene: TRBV11-2; J gene: TRBJ2-5; CDR3 DNA: TGTGCCAGCAGCGCCACGGGAGCGTACCAAGAGACCCAGTACTTC; CDR3 protein: CASSATGAYQETQYF
clone size: -; D gene: TRBD2; V gene: TRBV2; J gene: TRBJ2-1; CDR3 DNA: TGTGCCAGCAGTGAGGCGGGAGGGGGGTACAATGAGCAGTTCTTC; CDR3 protein: CASSEAGGGYNEQFF
clone size: -; D gene: -; V gene: TRBV29-1; J gene: TRBJ2-3; CDR3 DNA: TGCAGCGTTGGACAGGGACTCACAGATACGCAGTATTTT; CDR3 protein: CSVGQGLTDTQYF
clone size: -; D gene: -; V gene: TRBV30; J gene: TRBJ1-1; CDR3 DNA: TGTGCCTGGAATTTTGGGCAGGGTGAAGCTTTCTTT; CDR3 protein: CAWNFGQGEAFF
clone size: -; D gene: -; V gene: TRBV25-1; J gene: TRBJ1-1; CDR3 DNA: TGTGCCAGCAGTGACGCTCAGGGAAAAGCTTTCTTT; CDR3 protein: CASSDAQGKAFF
clone size: -; D gene: -; V gene: TRBV9; J gene: TRBJ1-2; CDR3 DNA: TGTGCCAGCAGCCCTGGTCGGGGGAACTATGGCTACACCTTC; CDR3 protein: CASSPGRGNYGYTF
clone size: -; D gene: -; V gene: TRBV29-1; J gene: TRBJ2-2; CDR3 DNA: TGCAGCGTCCTAAGGGCGGGAGGGGAGCTGTTTTTT; CDR3 protein: CSVLRAGGELFF
clone size: -; D gene: TRBD2; V gene: TRBV6-5; J gene: TRBJ2-7; CDR3 DNA: TGTGCCAGCAGGAGGCGGCGGGAGCCCTCCTACGAGCAGTACTTC; CDR3 protein: CASRRRREPSYEQYF
clone size: few; D gene: TRBD2; V gene: TRBV19; J gene: TRBJ2-2; CDR3 DNA: TGTGCCAGTAGTATCTTGTTCTTCGGGACTAGCGGGAGTCGAGACACCGGGGAGCTGTTTTTT; CDR3 protein: CASSILFFGTSGSRDTGELFF
clone size: -; D gene: -; V gene: TRBV2; J gene: TRBJ2-7; CDR3 DNA: TGTGCCAGCAGGCGCTTCACTTCCTACGAGCAGTACTTC; CDR3 protein: CASRRFTSYEQYF
clone size: -; D gene: TRBD2; V gene: TRBV29-1; J gene: TRBJ2-3; CDR3 DNA: TGCAGCGTTGAGCTTAGCGGGAGCAAAGATACGCAGTATTTT; CDR3 protein: CSVELSGSKDTQYF
clone size: -; D gene: -; V gene: TRBV7-2; J gene: TRBJ2-1; CDR3 DNA: TGTGCCAGCAGCAAACGACTAGCCGGAGGGGGCAATGAGCAGTTCTTC; CDR3 protein: CASSKRLAGGGNEQFF
clone size: -; D gene: TRBD1; V gene: TRBV10-3; J gene: TRBJ2-7; CDR3 DNA: TGTGCCATCAGCAAGGGACAGCGGTACGAGCAGTACTTC; CDR3 protein: CAISKGQRYEQYF
clone size: -; D gene: -; V gene: TRBV19; J gene: TRBJ1-1; CDR3 DNA: TGTGCCAGTAGTCTCGGCCGGTCTGCCGGGGCTTTCTTT; CDR3 protein: CASSLGRSAGAFF
clone size: few; D gene: TRBD1; V gene: TRBV19; J gene: TRBJ1-2; CDR3 DNA: TGTGCCAGTAGTTTAGGGGGCGCGAATATCTATGGCTACACCTTC; CDR3 protein: CASSLGGANIYGYTF
clone size: few; D gene: -; V gene: TRBV2; J gene: TRBJ1-4; CDR3 DNA: TGTGCCAGCCGAGTCGGGCTGCGGGATGAAAAACTGTTTTTT; CDR3 protein: CASRVGLRDEKLFF
clone size: -; D gene: -; V gene: TRBV18; J gene: TRBJ2-3; CDR3 DNA: TGTGCCAGCTCACCATGGGGAGGCACAGATACGCAGTATTTT; CDR3 protein: CASSPWGGTDTQYF
clone size: once; D gene: TRBD2; V gene: TRBV10-1; J gene: TRBJ2-3; CDR3 DNA: TGCGCCAGCAGTGAGCCAGCGGGAGACACAGATACGCAGTATTTT; CDR3 protein: CASSEPAGDTDTQYF
clone size: -; D gene: TRBD1; V gene: TRBV3-1/TRBV3-2; J gene: TRBJ2-7; CDR3 DNA: TGTGCCAGCAGCCAAGAACAGGGGGTCCTCTACGAGCAGTACTTC; CDR3 protein: CASSQEQGVLYEQYF
clone size: -; D gene: TRBD1; V gene: TRBV2; J gene: TRBJ1-5; CDR3 DNA: TGTGCCAGCAGAGACGGGACAGGGGCCAATCAGCCCCAGCATTTT; CDR3 protein: CASRDGTGANQPQHF
clone size: -; D gene: -; V gene: TRBV5-6; J gene: TRBJ1-4; CDR3 DNA: TGTGCCAGCAGCTTGTTTGACAGGTTTAATGAAAAACTGTTTTTT; CDR3 protein: CASSLFDRFNEKLFF
clone size: -; D gene: TRBD1; V gene: TRBV3-1/TRBV3-2; J gene: TRBJ2-6; CDR3 DNA: TGTGCCAGCAGCCTGGGACAGGGTTTCGGGGCCAACGTCCTGACTTTC; CDR3 protein: CASSLGQGFGANVLTF
clone size: -; D gene: TRBD1; V gene: TRBV27; J gene: TRBJ1-5; CDR3 DNA: TGTGCCAGCAGCGGGACAGGGGGTAATCAGCCCCAGCATTTT; CDR3 protein: CASSGTGGNQPQHF
clone size: few; D gene: -; V gene: TRBV3-1/TRBV3-2; J gene: TRBJ1-6; CDR3 DNA: TGTGCCAGCAGCCTAGGTGGGGGAGGGATTTCACCCCTCCACTTT; CDR3 protein: CASSLGGGGISPLHF
clone size: -; D gene: TRBD2; V gene: TRBV7-8; J gene: TRBJ2-5; CDR3 DNA: TGTGCCAGCAGCTTAGTCGTAGCGGGAGGGCCCGAGACCCAGTACTTC; CDR3 protein: CASSLVVAGGPETQYF
clone size: -; D gene: TRBD1; V gene: TRBV25-1; J gene: TRBJ1-2; CDR3 DNA: TGTGCCAGCAGTGCACGCCGGGACAGTCACTATGGCTACACCTTC; CDR3 protein: CASSARRDSHYGYTF
clone size: -; D gene: TRBD2; V gene: TRBV20-1; J gene: TRBJ2-3; CDR3 DNA: TGCAGTGCTAGTGTACAGCGGGACACAGATACGCAGTATTTT; CDR3 protein: CSASVQRDTDTQYF
clone size: once; D gene: -; V gene: TRBV19; J gene: TRBJ2-1; CDR3 DNA: TGTGCCAGTAGTACAGGGGCTTATGAGCAGTTCTTC; CDR3 protein: CASSTGAYEQFF
clone size: few; D gene: -; V gene: TRBV18; J gene: TRBJ2-3; CDR3 DNA: TGTGCCAGCTCACCACGGATCAAACCCGGGGATACGCAGTATTTT; CDR3 protein: CASSPRIKPGDTQYF
clone size: -; D gene: -; V gene: TRBV4-2; J gene: TRBJ2-4; CDR3 DNA: TGTGCCAGCAGCCAACCCAACGGACTAGCCAAAAACATTCAGTACTTC; CDR3 protein: CASSQPNGLAKNIQYF